The rows below give T cell receptor beta chains drawn from one sample of a study of CD8+CD57+ T cells in acquired aplastic anemia. TCRdb analysed the reads with MiXCR anew, one entry per CDR3 protein. Among 200,000 or so distinct CDR3 sequences listed, under 50% were seen once. Specimen: sorted CD4+, CD8+, or CD8+CD57+ T cells (not recorded which) from PBMCs. Source of these receptors: a human donor with aplastic anemia. CDR3s include the opening cysteine and the closing phenylalanine or tryptophan. The D gene is left open where the match is weak. Clone size is shown for a subset of rows, as once, few, many or a class of expanded clone.

J | D | V | size | DNA | CDR3
TRBJ2-2 | . | TRBV11-3 | many | TGTGCCAGCTCTATTGGCCTGGGGACCGGGGAGCTGTTTTTT | CASSIGLGTGELFF
TRBJ2-7 | . | TRBV19 | . | TGTGCCAGTAGTATCGGCAGGACGTACGAGCAGTACTTC | CASSIGRTYEQYF
TRBJ1-4 | . | TRBV7-9 | . | TGTGCCTCAGGCGGGACGTCTGCAACTAATGAAAAACTGTTTTTT | CASGGTSATNEKLFF
TRBJ1-6 | . | TRBV6-1 | many | TGTGCCAGCAGTCCACGGGGGGAGCTCAATTCACCCCTCCACTTT | CASSPRGELNSPLHF
TRBJ1-3 | TRBD1 | TRBV19 | many | TGTGCCAGTAGTATCCTCGGGACAGGGAGTTTCGTCTCTGGAAACACCATATATTTT | CASSILGTGSFVSGNTIYF
TRBJ1-5 | . | TRBV4-1 | many | TGCGCCAGCAGCCTTCAGCTACCGACAGTCCAGCCCCAGCATTTT | CASSLQLPTVQPQHF
TRBJ1-1 | . | TRBV7-3 | . | TGTGCCAGCAGCCCCACTCCGATACCAGGGACTGAAGCTCTCTTT | CASSPTPIPGTEALF
TRBJ2-7 | TRBD1 | TRBV7-3 | few | TGTGCCAGCAGCCAGGAAGGGGGGACAGGGGACGAGCAGTACTTC | CASSQEGGTGDEQYF
TRBJ1-6 | . | TRBV3-1 | . | TGTGCCAGCAGCCTTAGCGGGGAGTCACCCCTCCACTTT | CASSLSGESPLHF
TRBJ2-1 | . | TRBV4-2 | many | TGTGCCAGCAGCCAACCCTCCGGGACTTCCGACAATGAGCAGTTCTTC | CASSQPSGTSDNEQFF
TRBJ1-3 | . | TRBV20-1 | . | TGCAGTGCTAGAACCCTCTCTGGAAACACCATATATTTT | CSARTLSGNTIYF
TRBJ1-2 | TRBD1 | TRBV6-5 | many | TGTGCCAGCAGTAGACAGGGAAAAAGCTCCTCCTATGGCTACACCTTC | CASSRQGKSSSYGYTF
TRBJ2-1 | TRBD2 | TRBV5-1 | . | TGCGCCAGCAGCCCTTTAGCGGGGGGGATCAGTGAGCAGTTCTTC | CASSPLAGGISEQFF
TRBJ1-2 | . | TRBV12-5 | . | TGTGCTAGTGGCCCTCCGCAGGGGTCGTTGTTGAACTATGGCTACACCTTC | CASGPPQGSLLNYGYTF
TRBJ2-2 | TRBD2 | TRBV20-1 | . | TGCAGTGCTAGAGATCCAGGCCTGGGGGGGGTCGGGGAGCTGTTTTTT | CSARDPGLGGVGELFF
TRBJ2-2 | . | TRBV29-1 | . | TGCAGCGTAAGGGCTGGCGGGACGAACACCGGGGAGCTGTTTTTT | CSVRAGGTNTGELFF
TRBJ2-5 | TRBD1 | TRBV20-1 | . | TGCAGTGCGACGGCCGGGACAGGCACCCTTCGGGGAGAGACCCAGTACTTC | CSATAGTGTLRGETQYF
TRBJ2-6 | TRBD1 | TRBV20-1 | . | TGCAGTGCTAACAGGGGAGTCGTTGGGGCCAACGTCCTGACTTTC | CSANRGVVGANVLTF
TRBJ2-7 | . | TRBV19 | . | TGTGCCAGTAGTCTGGAGAGGTCCTACGAGCAGTACTTC | CASSLERSYEQYF
TRBJ1-6 | . | TRBV4-1 | . | TGCGCCAGCAGCCAAGTGTCAGGTGATTCACCCCTCCACTTT | CASSQVSGDSPLHF
TRBJ2-5 | TRBD2 | TRBV7-3 | . | TGTGCCAGCAGGGAGGACTTTCACAGCGGGGGGGCCGAAAGTCAAGAGACCCAGTACTTC | CASREDFHSGGAESQETQYF
TRBJ1-5 | . | TRBV5-8 | . | TGTGCCAGCAGACAGGGAACGAGCAATCAGCCCCAGCATTTT | CASRQGTSNQPQHF
TRBJ2-7 | . | TRBV6-6 | many | TGTGCCAGCAGTTACCCGGACCGGGGGCGGTACTCCTACGAGCAGTACTTC | CASSYPDRGRYSYEQYF
TRBJ1-2 | TRBD1 | TRBV3-1 | many | TGTGCCAGCAGCCAAGGTTACAGGGGGCTAGGCTACACCTTC | CASSQGYRGLGYTF
TRBJ2-5 | TRBD1 | TRBV7-8 | many | TGTGCCAGCAGCCCCGGACAGGGATTTGGTTTGAAAGAGACCCAGTACTTC | CASSPGQGFGLKETQYF
TRBJ2-5 | . | TRBV7-3 | many | TGTGCCAGCAGCTTACTGGGCAGGCAGGGAGTCCAAGAGACCCAGTACTTC | CASSLLGRQGVQETQYF
TRBJ1-2 | . | TRBV2 | few | TGTGCCAGCAGTGAACACTATGGCTACACCTTC | CASSEHYGYTF
TRBJ2-3 | TRBD2 | TRBV10-3 | . | TGTGCCATCAGTGAGACTAGCGGGAGTGATACGCAGTATTTT | CAISETSGSDTQYF
TRBJ1-2 | TRBD1 | TRBV10-3 | . | TGTGCCATCAGTGAGTCGGGGCAGGGGGCGCGGTGGTATGGCTACACCTTC | CAISESGQGARWYGYTF
TRBJ2-3 | . | TRBV7-8 | . | TGTGCCAGCAGCTTAGGGGCCCGTGGGGGGGCCGGGTCAAAAGATACGCAGTATTTT | CASSLGARGGAGSKDTQYF
TRBJ2-3 | . | TRBV7-3 | many | TGTGCCAGCAGCCTCGGACGGCACACAGATACGCAGTATTTT | CASSLGRHTDTQYF
TRBJ2-5 | TRBD2 | TRBV20-1 | . | TGCAGTGCGGACCTAGCGGCCGTGCGGACCCAGTACTTC | CSADLAAVRTQYF
TRBJ1-6 | . | TRBV7-2 | many | TGTGCCAGCAGCTTAGCTGCGGGATCCTATGATTCACCCCTCCACTTT | CASSLAAGSYDSPLHF
TRBJ2-2 | TRBD2 | TRBV9 | many | TGTGCCAGCGGAGACCTAGCGGGGGGGCCCACCGGGGAGCTGTTTTTT | CASGDLAGGPTGELFF
TRBJ2-5 | . | TRBV5-1 | . | TGCGCCAGCAGCGCTAGCCCCGGGACGGAAGAGACCCAGTACTTC | CASSASPGTEETQYF
TRBJ2-5 | TRBD2 | TRBV6-1 | many | TGTGCCAGCAGTGTGAGCGGGGCAGGGGAGACCCAGTACTTC | CASSVSGAGETQYF
TRBJ1-1 | . | TRBV3-1 | many | TGTGCCAGCAGTACCGACAGTGAAGCTTTCTTT | CASSTDSEAFF
TRBJ1-6 | TRBD1 | TRBV4-3 | . | TGCGCCAGCAGCCCCACAGGGGGGGATTCACCCCTCCACTTT | CASSPTGGDSPLHF
TRBJ2-7 | . | TRBV7-2 | many | TGTGCCAGCAGCTTAGAAGGGGGGCGGACGTACGAGCAGTACTTC | CASSLEGGRTYEQYF
TRBJ1-1 | TRBD1 | TRBV15 | . | TGTGCCACCAGCAGAGAAGAAGGGGGCGTTACTGAAGCTTTCTTT | CATSREEGGVTEAFF
TRBJ2-1 | . | TRBV4-1 | many | TGCGCCAGCAGCCAAGAGCGCAGGGGCTCCTACAATGAGCAGTTCTTC | CASSQERRGSYNEQFF